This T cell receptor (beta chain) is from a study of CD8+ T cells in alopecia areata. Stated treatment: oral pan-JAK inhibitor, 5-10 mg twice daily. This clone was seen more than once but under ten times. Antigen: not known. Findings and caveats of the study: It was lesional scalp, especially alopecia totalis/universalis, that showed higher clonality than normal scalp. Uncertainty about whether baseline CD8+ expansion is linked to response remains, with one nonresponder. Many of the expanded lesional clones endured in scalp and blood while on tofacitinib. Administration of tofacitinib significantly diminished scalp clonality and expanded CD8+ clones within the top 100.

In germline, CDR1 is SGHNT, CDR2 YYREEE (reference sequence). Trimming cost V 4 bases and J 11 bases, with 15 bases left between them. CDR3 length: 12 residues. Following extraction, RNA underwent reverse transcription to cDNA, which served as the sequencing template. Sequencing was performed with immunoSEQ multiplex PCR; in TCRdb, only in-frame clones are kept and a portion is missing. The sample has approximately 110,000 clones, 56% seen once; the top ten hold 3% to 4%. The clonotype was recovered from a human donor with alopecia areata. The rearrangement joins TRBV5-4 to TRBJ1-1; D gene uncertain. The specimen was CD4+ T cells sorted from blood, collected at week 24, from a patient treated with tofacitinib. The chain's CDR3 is CASSIPEGTAFF. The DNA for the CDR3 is TGTGCCAGCAGCATTCCCGAGGGAACGGCTTTCTTT.